This T cell receptor beta chain was identified during a study of T cell repertoires in cytomegalovirus infection. Study details: Public TCR beta signatures marked donors with CMV infection and the matching HLA.

One entry per CDR3 protein, called by TCRdb with MiXCR from the reads. The sample records roughly 340,000 distinct CDR3 sequences, 29% being singletons. This clonotype showed up just a few times. Antigen unknown. The receptor was isolated from a human donor in good health (CMV status not recorded). Some clones in this sample may be carry-over from other donors' samples. Here the sequenced sample was cultured PBMCs, taken from culture after CMV antigen stimulation.

CDR3 region: CASSSRRRGNGETQYF. The CDR3 bases are TGTGCCAGCAGCTCAAGGCGGAGGGGAAACGGAGAGACCCAGTACTTC. The chain employs TRBV7-6 and TRBJ2-5; weak D call: TRBD2 (6 bases). With 4 bases removed from V and 4 bases from J, the gap between germline ends came to 19 bases. This CDR3 is 16 amino acids long. Germline V lookup: CDR1 SGHVS, CDR2 FNYEAQ. Variable domain in full (rest from reference TRBV7-6 and TRBJ2-5): GAGVSQSPRYKVTKRGQDVALRCDPISGHVSLYWYRQALGQGPEFLTYFNYEAQQDKSGLPNDRFSAERPEGSISTLTIQRTEQRDSAMYRCASSSRRRGNGETQYFGPGTRLLVL.